These 30 T cell receptor beta chains originate from one sample sequenced in a study of CD8+CD57+ T cells in acquired aplastic anemia. CD8+CD57+ cell expansion, shown by flow cytometry, had occurred in the patients selected for sequencing. Genomic DNA was employed as the template in profiling TCR beta VDJ and CDR3. TCRdb passed the reads through MiXCR, listing each CDR3 protein once. The table includes approximately 300,000 distinct CDR3 sequences, roughly 61% detected once. The sample taken for sequencing was sorted CD4+, CD8+, or CD8+CD57+ T cells (not recorded which) from PBMCs. All receptors come from a human donor with aplastic anemia.

The chain has TRBV5-1 and TRBJ2-7; D might be TRBD1 or TRBD2, each matching 7 bases. Germline CDR1 reads SGHRS; CDR2 reads YFSETQ. There are 16 residues in the CDR3. Trimming removed 3 bases from V and 1 base from J, with 17 bases in between. The CDR3 region has the DNA TGCGCCAGCAGCTCAGGGAGGGACAGCATTTCCTACGAGCAGTACTTC. It codes for CASSSGRDSISYEQYF.

The sample holds many counts of this clonotype. This chain connects TRBV7-9 to TRBJ2-7, with 8 bases aligning to TRBD1. This CDR3 comprises 16 residues. J gave up 0 bases and V 5 bases, and 9 bases lay outside the gene matches. Germline loops: CDR1 SEHNR, CDR2 FQNEAQ (reference sequence). The CDR3 sequence is CASSRATGVNSYEQYF. The CDR3 region has the DNA TGTGCCAGCAGCCGAGCGACAGGGGTGAACTCCTACGAGCAGTACTTC.

Ten or more counts support this clonotype. The chain employs TRBV27 and TRBJ2-7; 8 positions agree with TRBD2. With 4 bases clipped from V and 5 bases from J, the junction kept 7 bases outside the gene matches. Germline V gives CDR1 MNHEY, CDR2 SMNVEV (reference sequence). This CDR3 region has 14 residues. The CDR3 reads CASSSLSGNDEQYF. CDR3 DNA sequence: TGTGCCAGCAGTTCTCTTAGCGGGAACGACGAGCAGTACTTC.

As regards this clonotype: A much larger clone lies a single base off, so this may be a read error. The gene calls are TRBV3-1 and TRBJ2-5, with a weak D call TRBD1 (5 bases). Looked up from germline, CDR1 is LGHDT and CDR2 is YNNKEL (reference sequence). The CDR3 contains 13 residues. CDR3 protein: CASSHVGQETQCF. CDR3 nucleotide sequence: TGTGCCAGCAGCCACGTAGGACAAGAGACCCAGTGCTTC.

As to this clonotype: At one end, the junction sequence differs from germline, possibly due to a read error. This chain connects TRBV7-7 to TRBJ2-3; D unclear. CDR3 size: 13 residues. Germline CDR1 and CDR2: SSHAT and FNYEAQ (reference sequence). In nucleotides, the CDR3 is TGTGCTAGCAGCGTCGGATCTGGTGATACGCAGTATTTT. This encodes CASSVGSGDTQYF.

About this clonotype: The limits of the CDR3 on the DNA are not certain, so only TCRdb's listed CDR3 is given. The rearrangement joins TRBV10-2 to TRBJ1-3; the DNA was not compared with TRBD1, the D call given in the table. The CDR3 length is 21 residues, termini included. Germline loops: CDR1 WSHSY, CDR2 SAAADI. The CDR3 spells CASSEQGTQETQYFGPGTIYF.

The chain recombines TRBV10-3 with TRBJ1-5; D is ambiguous. CDR3 size: 14 residues. CDR1 and CDR2 from the germline V gene are ENHRY and SYGVKD. V was clipped by 2 bases and J by 6 bases, with 11 bases between them. CDR3 coding DNA: TGTGCCATCAGTGAGGGTTACGGGGTTCAGCCCCAGCATTTT. Translating it yields CAISEGYGVQPQHF.

In this sample, this clonotype turned up many times. The J gene is TRBJ2-2, the V gene TRBV5-1; 8 nucleotides align to TRBD1. The CDR3 runs to 15 residues. Germline CDR1 is SGHRS and CDR2 is YFSETQ. J gave up 1 base and V 3 bases, and 2 bases lay outside the gene matches. The CDR3 here is CASSSGQGNTGELFF. CDR3 coding DNA: TGCGCCAGCAGCTCTGGACAGGGGAACACCGGGGAGCTGTTTTTT.

This clonotype was picked up many times. The genes are TRBV3-1 and TRBJ1-2, with D maybe TRBD1 (6 bases). Germline V gene data show CDR1 as LGHDT and CDR2 as YNNKEL (reference sequence). The CDR3 is made up of 13 amino acids. Trimming removed 6 bases from V and 8 bases from J, with 16 bases in between. Written as DNA, the CDR3 is TGTGCCAGCAGTCAACTAGACAGGTCCGGCTACACCTTC. Its protein product is CASSQLDRSGYTF.

The V gene is TRBV19, the J gene TRBJ1-2, with 8 bases identical to TRBD1. Trimming cost V 6 bases and J 4 bases; bases outside gene matches: 4. Germline assignment: CDR1 LNHDA and CDR2 SQIVND (reference sequence). The CDR3 runs to 13 residues. This CDR3 is CASSDRGAYGYTF. The CDR3 DNA reads as TGTGCCAGTAGCGACAGGGGTGCCTATGGCTACACCTTC.

V gene TRBV15 combines with J gene TRBJ1-3; 12 bases are a match to TRBD1. The CDR3 is 14 amino acids. The V gene's germline CDR1 is LNHNV and CDR2 YYDKDF (reference sequence). V trimming: 5 bases; J trimming: 8 bases; junction bases outside the gene matches: 4. The CDR3 spells CATSGGQGADTIYF. The CDR3 DNA reads as TGTGCCACCAGCGGGGGACAGGGGGCTGACACCATATATTTT. Drawing the rest from reference TRBV15 and TRBJ1-3, the complete variable domain is DAMVIQNPRYQVTQFGKPVTLSCSQTLNHNVMYWYQQKSSQAPKLLFHYYDKDFNNEADTPDNFQSRRPNTSFCFLDIRSPGLGDTAMYLCATSGGQGADTIYFGEGSWLTVV.

This chain links TRBV20-1 with TRBJ1-1, with no clear D. This CDR3 has 10 residues. CDR1 is DFQATT and CDR2 is SNEGSKA in the germline V gene (reference sequence). The V end lost 1 base, the J end lost 7 bases, and 4 bases lay between the germline ends. This CDR3 is CSARGVEAFF. Here the CDR3 DNA reads TGCAGTGCTAGAGGGGTTGAAGCTTTCTTT.

The chain carries TRBV9 and TRBJ2-1, with D possibly being TRBD1 or TRBD2 (5 bases each). V lost 6 bases, J lost 6 bases, and 10 bases lay in between. The CDR3 consists of 12 residues. Looked up from germline, CDR1 is SGDLS and CDR2 is YYNGEE. Here the CDR3 reads CASMGRSNEQFF. CDR3 coding DNA: TGTGCCAGCATGGGACGGTCCAATGAGCAGTTCTTC.

The V call is TRBV19, the J call TRBJ1-3; D remains ambiguous. Per germline, CDR1 LNHDA and CDR2 SQIVND (reference sequence). Trimming left V 3 bases short and J 0 bases short, with 9 bases between. This CDR3 comprises 15 residues. For the CDR3, the DNA is TGTGCCAGTAGTATTTCGGCGATCTCTGGAAACACCATATATTTT. Amino acid sequence: CASSISAISGNTIYF.

This clonotype has a count of ten or more. This chain connects TRBV5-1 to TRBJ1-6, with TRBD1 as a possible D gene (6 bases). Per the germline V gene, CDR1 is SGHRS and CDR2 is YFSETQ. Trimming removed 0 bases at V and 13 bases at J, with 17 bases between. The CDR3 sequence is 15 residues long. The CDR3 nucleotides are TGCGCCAGCAGCTTGGACCTGGGGGCATCCTCTCCCCTCCACTTT. It translates to CASSLDLGASSPLHF.

This clonotype was seen at least ten times. One junction end disagrees with the germline gene, perhaps due to a read error. The J gene is TRBJ2-7, the V gene TRBV10-1; no reliable D call. Germline V gene data show CDR1 as WNHNN and CDR2 as SYGVQD (reference sequence). There are 11 residues in the CDR3. CDR3 sequence (DNA): TGCGCCAGCAGTGATCGCCGGGCGGAGAACTTC. Protein sequence: CASSDRRAENF.

The table lists this clonotype with a count of one. The chain carries TRBV29-1 and TRBJ1-3, with D uncertain. The germline V and J ends were trimmed by 1 base and 0 bases, with 4 bases remaining between them. The CDR3 is 13 residues long. Germline CDR1 is SQVTM and CDR2 is ANQGSEA. CDR3 amino acids: CSVEAGSGNTIYF. CDR3 bases: TGCAGCGTTGAAGCCGGCTCTGGAAACACCATATATTTT.

In its sample, this clonotype was seen many times. This CDR3 reads CSARSSTGVDEQYF. The CDR3 DNA sequence: TGCAGTGCTAGATCCTCGACAGGGGTGGACGAGCAGTACTTC. The rearrangement joins TRBV20-1 to TRBJ2-7; TRBD1 matches 8 bases. The CDR3 length is 14 residues. CDR1 and CDR2 (germline): DFQATT, SNEGSKA (reference sequence). J lost 5 bases, V lost 2 bases, and 8 bases had no gene match.

The rearrangement joins TRBV15 to TRBJ1-2; perhaps TRBD1 as D (6 bases). V was cut by 3 bases and J by 8 bases, with 16 bases left in between. From germline, CDR1 is LNHNV and CDR2 YYDKDF (reference sequence). This CDR3 has 14 amino acids. In DNA form, the CDR3 reads TGTGCCACCAGCAGGCTCCTACAGGGATCGGGCTACACCTTC. Protein: CATSRLLQGSGYTF.

This sequence joins TRBV19 and TRBJ2-3; tentatively, D is TRBD1 (9 bases). In germline, CDR1 is LNHDA, CDR2 SQIVND (reference sequence). The CDR3 has 17 amino acids. V lost 7 bases, J lost 3 bases, and 23 bases lay in between. CDR3 DNA sequence: TGTGCCAGTACCCCATCCGGGGGGGACAGGGCGACAGATACGCAGTATTTT. This codes for CASTPSGGDRATDTQYF.

V usage is TRBV7-8 and J usage is TRBJ1-1; tentatively, D is TRBD1 (5 bases). The V gene's germline CDR1 is SGHVS and CDR2 FQNEAQ. The CDR3 runs to 14 residues. V was trimmed by 8 bases and J by 0 bases, leaving 13 bases between them. The CDR3: CASGTQGLNTEAFF. CDR3 DNA: TGTGCCAGCGGAACCCAGGGACTGAACACTGAAGCTTTCTTT.

The table lists this clonotype with many counts. The rearrangement links TRBV5-1 to TRBJ2-6, with D perhaps matching TRBD2 (5 bases). Deletions cut 0 bases from V and 0 bases from J, with 10 bases between. This CDR3 comprises 17 residues. From germline, CDR1 is SGHRS and CDR2 YFSETQ. CDR3 nucleotide sequence: TGCGCCAGCAGCTTGGGGAGGCCTCGCTCTGGGGCCAACGTCCTGACTTTC. Its protein is CASSLGRPRSGANVLTF.

The gene calls are TRBV25-1 and TRBJ2-1; 12 bases map to TRBD2. The junction had 6 bases not matched to a gene; V was cut back by 5 bases and J by 1 base. CDR3 length: 17 amino acids. Germline lookup yields CDR1 MGHDK and CDR2 SYGVNS. The CDR3 coding sequence is TGTGCCAGCAGTCGTCTAGCGGGGGGGCCTTCCTACAATGAGCAGTTCTTC. Amino acids: CASSRLAGGPSYNEQFF.

The rearrangement joins TRBV11-2 to TRBJ2-5; 12 nucleotides agree with TRBD2. The CDR3 runs 17 residues. Germline V CDR1 and CDR2: SGHAT, FQNNGV. The junction had 11 bases not matched to a gene; V was cut back by 4 bases and J by 5 bases. The CDR3 bases are TGTGCCAGCAGCTCTAGGACTAGCGGGGCCCCGGGGGAGACCCAGTACTTC. It codes for CASSSRTSGAPGETQYF.

This clonotype has a count of ten or more. The chain carries TRBV5-1 and TRBJ1-1; D is unresolved. Germline V gene data show CDR1 as SGHRS and CDR2 as YFSETQ. V was shortened by 4 bases and J by 1 base, with 11 bases between the two germline ends. The CDR3 runs 14 residues. The DNA of the CDR3 is TGCGCCAGCAGCCGTCAGAGAACGAACACTGAAGCTTTCTTT. Amino acids: CASSRQRTNTEAFF.

This clonotype turned up a few times. The chain has TRBV15 and TRBJ1-6; no firm D call. Looked up from germline, CDR1 is LNHNV and CDR2 is YYDKDF (reference sequence). CDR3 length: 18 amino acids. The V end lost 0 bases, the J end lost 7 bases, and 19 bases lay between the germline ends. CDR3 DNA: TGTGCCACCAGCAGAGATGGAACCCCGGAGACTGACAATTCACCCCTCCACTTT. This sequence encodes CATSRDGTPETDNSPLHF.

This clonotype was picked up a small number of times. The rearrangement links TRBV7-8 to TRBJ2-7; no firm D call. CDR1 is SGHVS and CDR2 is FQNEAQ in the germline V gene. Trimming stripped 4 bases from V and 6 bases from J, with 7 bases between. CDR3 length: 11 residues. CDR3 in amino acids: CASSSIGEQYF. As DNA, the CDR3 is TGTGCCAGCAGCTCTATCGGCGAGCAGTACTTC.

This clonotype has a handful of counts. The gene calls are TRBV6-1 and TRBJ2-1; D gene ambiguous. The germline CDR1 and CDR2 sequences are MNHNS and SASEGT. The CDR3 contains 11 residues. V lost 10 bases and J lost 5, with 9 bases in between. CDR3 in amino acids: CATGIHNEQFF. DNA for the CDR3: TGTGCCACTGGGATACACAATGAGCAGTTCTTC.

V usage is TRBV6-1 and J usage is TRBJ1-1; D possibly corresponds to TRBD1 (5 bases). Per germline, CDR1 MNHNS and CDR2 SASEGT. V was trimmed by 2 bases and J by 12 bases, leaving 28 bases between them. The CDR3 covers 17 residues. CDR3 amino acids: CASSEFYGGPPLSGTFF. CDR3 coding DNA: TGTGCCAGCAGTGAATTTTATGGGGGTCCGCCGCTAAGTGGGACTTTCTTT.

The chain couples TRBV7-2 to TRBJ1-3; D is perhaps TRBD1 (5 bases). The germline V and J ends were trimmed by 3 bases and 8 bases, with 17 bases remaining between them. Germline-derived CDR1 and CDR2 are SGHTA and FQGNSA. CDR3 size: 15 residues. CDR3 sequence reads: CASSFTQGSEYTIYF. In DNA form, the CDR3 reads TGTGCCAGCAGCTTCACGCAGGGAAGTGAATACACCATATATTTT.